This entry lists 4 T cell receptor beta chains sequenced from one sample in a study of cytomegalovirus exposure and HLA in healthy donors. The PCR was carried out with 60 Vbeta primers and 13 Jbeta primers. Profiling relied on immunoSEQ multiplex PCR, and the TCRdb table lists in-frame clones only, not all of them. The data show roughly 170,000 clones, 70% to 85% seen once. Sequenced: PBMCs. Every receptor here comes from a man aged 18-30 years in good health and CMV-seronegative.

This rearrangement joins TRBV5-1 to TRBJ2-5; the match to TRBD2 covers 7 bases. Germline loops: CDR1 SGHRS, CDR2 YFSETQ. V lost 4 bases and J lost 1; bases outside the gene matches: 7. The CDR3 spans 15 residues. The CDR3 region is CASSRGVRAQETQYF. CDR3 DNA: TGCGCCAGCAGCCGGGGGGTTAGGGCCCAAGAGACCCAGTACTTC.

The CDR3 region is CASSPRDSYGYTF. The CDR3 DNA follows: TGTGCCAGCAGCCCCCGGGACAGCTATGGCTACACCTTC. V and J are TRBV14 and TRBJ1-2, with TRBD1 identical over 7 bases. The CDR3 spans 13 residues. V lost 4 bases, J lost 4 bases, and 3 bases stayed unmatched. Germline assignment: CDR1 SGHDN and CDR2 FVKESK.

DNA for the CDR3: TGTGCCAGCAGCCATAGCAGTTTCTTTTCCACAGATACGCAGTATTTT. This encodes CASSHSSFFSTDTQYF. V usage is TRBV14 and J usage is TRBJ2-3; D is unresolved. The germline V gene encodes CDR1 SGHDN and CDR2 FVKESK. CDR3 size: 16 residues. V was cut by 3 bases and J by 2 bases, with 15 bases left in between.

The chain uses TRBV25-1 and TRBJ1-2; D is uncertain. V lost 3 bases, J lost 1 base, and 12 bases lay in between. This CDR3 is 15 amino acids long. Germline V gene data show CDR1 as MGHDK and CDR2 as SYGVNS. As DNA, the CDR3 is TGTGCCAGCAGTGATGGGTGGGCAGTTAACTATGGCTACACCTTC. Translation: CASSDGWAVNYGYTF.